This T cell receptor (beta chain) was documented in a study of T cell repertoires in ileal Crohn's disease. Across the whole study: Operated complications were stricturing disease (roughly 61%) and penetrating disease (approximately 39%). Study-level points and caveats: Active smokers at surgery had more clonal expansions than non-smokers.

As concerns this clone: The antigen is unknown.

This table comes from immunoSEQ multiplex PCR, and its TCRdb copy is limited to in-frame clones, with some not included. This sample has 7,000 to 8,500 clones, with roughly 84% found just once. This receptor was taken from an adult with Crohn's disease. The source material was ileal tissue.

CDR3 nucleotides: TGTGCCAGTAGTATGGGGCGGAACACTGAAGCTTTCTTT. This gives the protein CASSMGRNTEAFF. The chain links TRBV19 to TRBJ1-1, with D perhaps TRBD1 (5 bases). This CDR3 region has 13 residues. Trimming shortened V by 3 bases and J by 1 base, and 6 bases separated the two germline ends. Germline V gene data show CDR1 as LNHDA and CDR2 as SQIVND (reference sequence).